Here is one T cell receptor (beta chain) with its context. Antigen specificity is unknown. Investigators isolated RNA and reverse transcribed it into cDNA to act as the sequencing template. The repertoire was sequenced with immunoSEQ multiplex PCR; TCRdb's copy has only in-frame clones and lacks some. Altogether about 64,000 clones are present, about half being singletons, with the ten largest covering roughly 22%. This sample is part of a study of CD8+ T cells in alopecia areata. Treatment denoted: oral pan-JAK inhibitor, 5-10 mg twice daily. PBMCs provided sorted CD4+ and CD8+ T cells. The study, taken as a whole, reports: The study found tofacitinib significantly decreased scalp clonality and expanded CD8+ clones among the top 100. Elevated clonality characterized lesional scalp relative to normal scalp, particularly in alopecia totalis/universalis.

The V and J ends lost 5 bases and 2 bases respectively, with 19 bases between them. Germline V gene data show CDR1 as GTSNPN and CDR2 as SVGIG (reference sequence). The CDR3 loop spans 15 amino acids. The V call is TRBV30, the J call TRBJ2-7, with D perhaps given as TRBD1 or TRBD2 (6 bases each). This clonotype was obtained from a human donor with alopecia areata. Here the sequenced sample was CD8+ T cells sorted from blood, taken around week 37, from a patient treated with tofacitinib. The DNA for the CDR3 is TGTGCCTGGGCCGCGTGGAGGGGGGACCCCTACGAGCAGTACTTC. Translated, it gives CAWAAWRGDPYEQYF. Full variable domain (missing parts from reference TRBV30 and TRBJ2-7): SQTIHQWPATLVQPVGSPLSLECTVEGTSNPNLYWYRQAAGRGLQLLFYSVGIGQISSEVPQNLSASRPQDRQFILSSKKLLLSDSGFYLCAWAAWRGDPYEQYFGPGTRLTVT.